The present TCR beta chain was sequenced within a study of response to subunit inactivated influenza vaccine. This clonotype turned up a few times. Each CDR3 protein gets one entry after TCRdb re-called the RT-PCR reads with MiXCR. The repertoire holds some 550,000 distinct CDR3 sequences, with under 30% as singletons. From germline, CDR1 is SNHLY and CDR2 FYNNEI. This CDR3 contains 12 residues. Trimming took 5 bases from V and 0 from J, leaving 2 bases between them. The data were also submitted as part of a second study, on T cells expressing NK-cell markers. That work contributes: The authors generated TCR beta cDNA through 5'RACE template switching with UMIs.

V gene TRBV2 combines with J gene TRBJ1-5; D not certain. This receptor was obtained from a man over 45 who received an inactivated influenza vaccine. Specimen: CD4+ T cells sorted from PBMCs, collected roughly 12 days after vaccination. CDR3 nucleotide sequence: TGTGCCAGCAGTCATAGCAATCAGCCCCAGCATTTT. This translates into CASSHSNQPQHF. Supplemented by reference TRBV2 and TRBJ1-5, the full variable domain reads EPEVTQTPSHQVTQMGQEVILRCVPISNHLYFYWYRQILGQKVEFLVSFYNNEISEKSEIFDDQFSVERPDGSNFTLKIRSTKLEDSAMYFCASSHSNQPQHFGDGTRLSIL.